The 19 T cell receptor beta chains below come from one sample, sequenced in a study of Graves' ophthalmopathy and Graves' hyperthyroidism. TCR beta CDR3 amplification used RNA transcripts. First-round RT-PCR used HTBI primers; second-round multiplex PCR followed. In TCRdb, the multiplex PCR reads were re-called with MiXCR into one record per CDR3 protein. This sample has about 24,000 distinct CDR3 sequences; around 50% occur once, and the top ten carry approximately 7%. Sequenced sample: peripheral blood. All receptors derive from an adult woman with stable Graves' hyperthyroidism.

In its sample, this clonotype ranks as medium-sized. The chain recombines TRBV11-2 with TRBJ2-5; D remains ambiguous. Per germline, CDR1 SGHAT and CDR2 FQNNGV. The CDR3 contains 15 residues. V gave up 2 bases and J gave up 5 bases, with 15 bases separating them. DNA of the CDR3: TGTGCCAGCAGCTTATTGGGAAGAGAGGAGGAGACCCAGTACTTC. It yields the protein CASSLLGREEETQYF.

Many counts were recorded for this clonotype. The chain uses TRBV6-6 and TRBJ1-1, with TRBD1 identical over 8 bases. Germline V lookup: CDR1 MNHNY, CDR2 SVGAGI (reference sequence). V was clipped by 5 bases and J by 4 bases; unmatched bases: 3. This CDR3 region has 13 residues. DNA for the CDR3: TGTGCCAGCAGTAAAACAGGGGGCACTGAAGCTTTCTTT. Translation: CASSKTGGTEAFF.

With regard to this clonotype: An end of the junction does not agree with germline; a read error may underlie this. The rearrangement joins TRBV5-1 to TRBJ2-7; D is unclear. Judging by the DNA end, TRBJ2-1 fits better; the J call may be wrong. The CDR3 contains 17 residues. Germline lookup yields CDR1 SGHRS and CDR2 YFSETQ. The CDR3 protein is CASTGEERGLGDNEQFF. DNA of the CDR3: TGTGCCAGCACCGGAGAGGAGCGTGGGTTAGGTGACAATGAGCAGTTCTTC.

The rearrangement uses TRBV29-1 and TRBJ2-1; 9 bases map to TRBD2. The CDR3 sequence is 19 residues long. The V segment lost 5 bases and the J segment 9 bases; nucleotides outside the gene matches: 26. Germline V CDR1 and CDR2: SQVTM, ANQGSEA. The CDR3 reads CSVHLITGLALYSGVEQFF. The CDR3 nucleotides are TGCAGCGTTCATCTGATCACGGGACTAGCCCTTTATTCGGGCGTTGAGCAGTTCTTC.

The chain employs TRBV7-9 and TRBJ2-1; D remains ambiguous. V was pared by 4 bases and J by 9 bases, with 16 bases between. The CDR3 is 14 residues long. Germline CDR1 and CDR2: SEHNR and FQNEAQ (reference sequence). The CDR3 here is CASSSTGPGGEQFF. Written as DNA, the CDR3 is TGTGCCAGCAGCTCGACCGGACCCGGCGGTGAGCAGTTCTTC.

In its sample, this clonotype was seen once. The chain links TRBV7-8 to TRBJ1-6; a possible D gene is TRBD1 (5 bases). The CDR3 contains 17 residues. The germline V gene has CDR1 SGHVS and CDR2 FQNEAQ. Trimming removed 2 bases at V and 3 bases at J, with 14 bases between. CDR3: CASSLRAGSYYNSPLHF. CDR3 nucleotide sequence: TGTGCCAGCAGCTTAAGGGCAGGGAGCTACTATAATTCACCCCTCCACTTT.

V and J are TRBV20-1 and TRBJ1-2; D uncertain. Germline V CDR1 and CDR2: DFQATT, SNEGSKA (reference sequence). V lost 6 bases and J 5 bases, leaving 16 bases between the germline ends. This CDR3 has 13 residues. CDR3 residues: CSATTSGSYGYTF. The CDR3 coding sequence is TGCAGTGCCACGACTAGCGGGAGTTATGGCTACACCTTC.

This clonotype was recorded at least ten times. A much larger clone sits a single nucleotide away, making a read error possible. The chain recombines TRBV6-1 with TRBJ2-7; D perhaps matches TRBD2 (6 bases). Looked up from germline, CDR1 is MNHNS and CDR2 is SASEGT. The V end lost 0 bases, the J end lost 2 bases, and 14 bases lay between the germline ends. This CDR3 comprises 16 residues. As DNA, the CDR3 is TGTGCCAGCAGTGAAGCTCCGCGGGAAAGCGCCTACGAGCAGTACTTC. Amino acids: CASSEAPRESAYEQYF.

This clonotype is deemed medium-sized. V usage is TRBV7-9 and J usage is TRBJ1-5, with TRBD1 as a possible D gene (5 bases). V was pared by 5 bases and J by 7 bases, with 12 bases between. This CDR3 has 13 residues. The germline CDR1 and CDR2 sequences are SEHNR and FQNEAQ (reference sequence). Here the CDR3 reads CASSRDGEQPQHF. DNA for the CDR3: TGTGCCAGCAGCCGGGACGGGGAACAGCCCCAGCATTTT. The whole variable domain, filled in from reference TRBV7-9 and TRBJ1-5, reads DTGVSQNPRHKITKRGQNVTFRCDPISEHNRLYWYRQTLGQGPEFLTYFQNEAQLEKSRLLSDRFSAERPKGSFSTLEIQRTEQGDSAMYLCASSRDGEQPQHFGDGTRLSIL.

The CDR3: CASSLGAGGNTEAFF. The CDR3 DNA is TGTGCCAGCAGCTTAGGGGCGGGGGGGAACACTGAAGCTTTCTTT. The V and J genes are TRBV11-3 and TRBJ1-1, with a weak D call TRBD1 (5 bases). The germline V gene encodes CDR1 SGHNT and CDR2 YENEEA. V was shortened by 1 base and J by 1 base, with 10 bases between the two germline ends. This CDR3 is built from 15 residues.

Many counts were recorded for this clonotype. The rearrangement joins TRBV4-1 to TRBJ2-5; TRBD1 might be the D (6 bases). The germline V gene has CDR1 MGHRA and CDR2 YSYEKL. This CDR3 spans 15 amino acids. Trimming removed 5 bases at V and 0 bases at J, with 13 bases between. CDR3 DNA: TGCGCCAGCAGCGTCGGACAGAACTACCAAGAGACCCAGTACTTC. This sequence encodes CASSVGQNYQETQYF.

This sequence joins TRBV7-6 and TRBJ1-6, with TRBD1 matching over 7 bases. Germline-derived CDR1 and CDR2 are SGHVS and FNYEAQ. The V gene end was trimmed by 2 bases and the J gene end by 0 bases; junction bases not matched to a gene: 4. The CDR3 is 17 amino acids. Here the CDR3 DNA reads TGTGCCAGCAGCTTACACAGGGGAGGCTCCTATAATTCACCCCTCCACTTT. This gives the protein CASSLHRGGSYNSPLHF.

The DNA for the CDR3 is TGTGCCAGCTCATACAGACTAGCGGGAGAAAACGGGGAGCTGTTTTTT. Its translation: CASSYRLAGENGELFF. The genes are TRBV18 and TRBJ2-2, with 12 bases fitting TRBD2. This CDR3 is 16 amino acids long. The V gene's germline CDR1 is KGHSH and CDR2 LQKENI. V lost 5 bases to trimming and J lost 7 bases; unmatched junction nucleotides: 8.

In its sample, this clonotype was seen many times. Here the CDR3 reads CASSFTRHSGNTIYF. In DNA form, the CDR3 reads TGTGCCAGCAGCTTCACCCGCCACTCTGGAAACACCATATATTTT. The chain is built from TRBV7-2 and TRBJ1-3; D ambiguous. Between the trimmed V and J ends, which lost 3 bases and 0 bases, there was a span of 9 bases. This CDR3 comprises 15 residues. The germline V gene encodes CDR1 SGHTA and CDR2 FQGNSA.

The gene calls are TRBV7-2 and TRBJ2-7; possible D gene TRBD2, 5 bases. The CDR3 consists of 13 residues. The germline gives CDR1 SGHTA, CDR2 FQGNSA. Trimming stripped 0 bases from V and 8 bases from J, with 11 bases between. The CDR3 DNA sequence: TGTGCCAGCAGCTTAGCAGAGGGTAGTAAGCAGTACTTC. This gives the protein CASSLAEGSKQYF.

This clonotype was recorded many times. The gene calls are TRBV5-8 and TRBJ1-5, with 9 nucleotides matching TRBD1. This CDR3 is built from 15 residues. The V segment lost 1 base and the J segment 4 bases; nucleotides outside the gene matches: 3. Germline V CDR1 and CDR2: SGHTS, YDEGEE. CDR3 region: CASSLTGTGNQPQHF. In DNA form, the CDR3 reads TGTGCCAGCAGCTTGACTGGGACAGGGAATCAGCCCCAGCATTTT.

Regarding this clonotype: This is likely a read error, given that the CDR3 carries no conserved phenylalanine or tryptophan at its end. It is unclear where the CDR3 begins or ends on the DNA, so no DNA is shown, and the CDR3 is as TCRdb lists it. This chain uses TRBV6-7 with TRBJ2-3; TRBD1, the D gene given by the table, was not confirmed from the DNA. TRBV6-7 is recorded as an ORF, its role being uncertain. Termini included, the CDR3 measures 17 amino acids. This CDR3 is CASRSRDRERMATPSVR.

The V gene is TRBV24-1, the J gene TRBJ2-3; 8 nucleotides align to TRBD1. V shed 3 bases, J shed 11 bases, and the junction held 9 bases outside the gene matches. The germline V gene has CDR1 KGHDR and CDR2 SFDVKD. This CDR3 has 14 amino acids. CDR3 in amino acids: CATSDGTGYNEQYF. DNA of the CDR3: TGTGCCACCAGTGATGGGACAGGATACAATGAGCAGTATTTT.

The rearrangement links TRBV6-4 to TRBJ2-5; TRBD2 agrees at 7 bases. From germline, CDR1 is MRHNA and CDR2 SNTAGT. V lost 6 bases and J lost 2; bases outside the gene matches: 15. The CDR3 is made up of 17 amino acids. CDR3 DNA sequence: TGTGCCAGCAGACACGCTTGGGGGGGAGTTTGGCAAGAGACCCAGTACTTC. Its protein is CASRHAWGGVWQETQYF.